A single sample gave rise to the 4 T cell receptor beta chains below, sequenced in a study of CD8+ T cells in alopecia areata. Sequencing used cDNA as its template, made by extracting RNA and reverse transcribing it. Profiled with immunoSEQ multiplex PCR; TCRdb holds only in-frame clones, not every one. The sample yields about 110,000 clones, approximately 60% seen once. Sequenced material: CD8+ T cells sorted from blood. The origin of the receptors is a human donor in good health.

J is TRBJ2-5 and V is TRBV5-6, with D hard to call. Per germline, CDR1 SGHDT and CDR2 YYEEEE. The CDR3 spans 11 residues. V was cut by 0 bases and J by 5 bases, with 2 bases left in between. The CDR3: CASSLDETQYF. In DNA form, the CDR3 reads TGTGCCAGCAGCTTGGACGAGACCCAGTACTTC.

CDR3 amino acids: CASQPTVSSYEQYF. The DNA of the CDR3 is TGTGCCAGCCAACCGACAGTCAGCTCCTACGAGCAGTACTTC. The chain joins TRBV27 to TRBJ2-7; tentatively, D is TRBD1 (5 bases). V dropped 8 bases and J dropped 0 bases, with 14 bases sitting between them. Germline lookup yields CDR1 MNHEY and CDR2 SMNVEV (reference sequence). CDR3 length: 14 amino acids.

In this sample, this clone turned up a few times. Here the CDR3 reads CASSLVGGTGGGAFF. In nucleotides, the CDR3 is TGTGCCAGCAGCTTAGTTGGGGGGACAGGCGGAGGAGCTTTCTTT. The V and J genes are TRBV7-9 and TRBJ1-1; 8 positions agree with TRBD1. The germline CDR1 and CDR2 sequences are SEHNR and FQNEAQ (reference sequence). The CDR3 consists of 15 residues. The junction had 11 bases not matched to a gene; V was cut back by 1 base and J by 10 bases.

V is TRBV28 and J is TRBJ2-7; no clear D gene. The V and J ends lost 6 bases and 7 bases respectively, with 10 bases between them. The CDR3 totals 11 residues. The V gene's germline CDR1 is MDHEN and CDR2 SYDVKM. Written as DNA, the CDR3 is TGTGCCAGCAGCGCCCCTGGGGAGCAGTACTTC. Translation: CASSAPGEQYF.